A single T cell receptor (beta chain) is shown here with its context. The target antigen is unknown. Profiling relied on immunoSEQ multiplex PCR, and the TCRdb table lists in-frame clones only, not all of them. Of 2,000 to 2,500 clones in the sample, approximately 40% were seen once. Unmatched junction bases numbered 8, after V lost 1 base and J lost 0 bases. CDR3 size: 19 residues. In germline, CDR1 is MNHEY, CDR2 SMNVEV (reference sequence). The sample is drawn from a study of Tregs in tolerant kidney transplant recipients. Background on the study: CD4+CD25+CD127- cells came from roughly 3-day belatacept mixed lymphocyte reactions, some with approximately five-day graft donor restimulation.

V and J are TRBV27 and TRBJ2-1; 11 nucleotides match TRBD2. The clonotype was recovered from a human donor in good health. The specimen was Tregs from blood cultured with allogeneic cells. The CDR3 region has the DNA TGTGCCAGCAGTTTATGGGCTAGCGGGAGGCCGAGCTCCTACAATGAGCAGTTCTTC. This translates into CASSLWASGRPSSYNEQFF.